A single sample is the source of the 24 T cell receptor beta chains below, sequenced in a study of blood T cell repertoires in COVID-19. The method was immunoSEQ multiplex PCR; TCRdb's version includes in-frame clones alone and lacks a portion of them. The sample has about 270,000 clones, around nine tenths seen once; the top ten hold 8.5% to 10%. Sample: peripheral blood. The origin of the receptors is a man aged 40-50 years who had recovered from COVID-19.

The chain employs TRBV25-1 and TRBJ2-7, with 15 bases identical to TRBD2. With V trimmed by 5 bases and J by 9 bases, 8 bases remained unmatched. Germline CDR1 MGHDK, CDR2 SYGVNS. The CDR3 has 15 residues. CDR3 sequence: CASSMTGLAGGVQYF. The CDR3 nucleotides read TGTGCCAGCAGTATGACGGGACTAGCGGGAGGTGTGCAGTACTTC.

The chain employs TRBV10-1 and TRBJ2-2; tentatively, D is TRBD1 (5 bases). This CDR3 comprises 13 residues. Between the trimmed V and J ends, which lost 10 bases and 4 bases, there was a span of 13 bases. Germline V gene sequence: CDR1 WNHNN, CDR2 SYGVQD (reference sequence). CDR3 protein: CAISTATTGELFF. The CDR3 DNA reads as TGCGCCATTTCGACAGCCACCACCGGGGAGCTGTTTTTT.

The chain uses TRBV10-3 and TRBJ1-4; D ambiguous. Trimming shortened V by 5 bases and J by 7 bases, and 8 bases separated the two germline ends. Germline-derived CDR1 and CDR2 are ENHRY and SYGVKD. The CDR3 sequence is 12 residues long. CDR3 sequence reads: CAISRGGEKLFF. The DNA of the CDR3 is TGTGCCATCAGTCGGGGAGGTGAAAAACTGTTTTTT.

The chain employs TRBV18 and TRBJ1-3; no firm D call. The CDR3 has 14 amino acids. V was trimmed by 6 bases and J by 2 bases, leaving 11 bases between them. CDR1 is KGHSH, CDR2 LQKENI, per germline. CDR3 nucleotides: TGTGCCAGCTCCGACGGTACAGCTGGAAACACCATATATTTT. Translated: CASSDGTAGNTIYF.

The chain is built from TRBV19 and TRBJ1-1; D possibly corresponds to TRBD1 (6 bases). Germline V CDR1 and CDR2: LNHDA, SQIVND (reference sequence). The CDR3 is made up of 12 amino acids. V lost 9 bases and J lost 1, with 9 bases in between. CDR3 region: CASRGGNTEAFF. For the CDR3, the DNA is TGTGCCAGCAGAGGGGGGAACACTGAAGCTTTCTTT.

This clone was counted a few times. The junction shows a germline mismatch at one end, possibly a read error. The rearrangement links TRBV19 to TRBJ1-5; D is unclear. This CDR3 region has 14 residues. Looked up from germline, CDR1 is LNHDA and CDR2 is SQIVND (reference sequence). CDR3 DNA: TGTGCCAGTACCCCTGGTGGGAGCAGTCAGCCCCAGCATTTT. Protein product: CASTPGGSSQPQHF.

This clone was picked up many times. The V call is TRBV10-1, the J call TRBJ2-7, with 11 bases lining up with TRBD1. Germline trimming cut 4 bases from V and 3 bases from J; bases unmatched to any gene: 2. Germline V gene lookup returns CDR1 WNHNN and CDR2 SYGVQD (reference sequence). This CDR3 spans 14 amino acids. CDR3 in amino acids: CASSAGTGGYEQYF. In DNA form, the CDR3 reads TGCGCCAGCAGTGCCGGGACAGGGGGCTACGAGCAGTACTTC.

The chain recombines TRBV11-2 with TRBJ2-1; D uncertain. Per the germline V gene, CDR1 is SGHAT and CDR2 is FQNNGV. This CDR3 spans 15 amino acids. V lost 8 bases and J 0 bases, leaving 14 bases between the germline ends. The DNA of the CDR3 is TGTGCCAGCGCTGTTGATCCCAGCTCCTACAATGAGCAGTTCTTC. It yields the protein CASAVDPSSYNEQFF.

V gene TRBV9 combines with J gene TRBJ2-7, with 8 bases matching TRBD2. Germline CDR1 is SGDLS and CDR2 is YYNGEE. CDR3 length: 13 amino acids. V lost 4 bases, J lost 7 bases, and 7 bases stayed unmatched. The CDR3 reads CASSFSGSWEQYF. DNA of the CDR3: TGTGCCAGCAGCTTCAGCGGGAGTTGGGAGCAGTACTTC.

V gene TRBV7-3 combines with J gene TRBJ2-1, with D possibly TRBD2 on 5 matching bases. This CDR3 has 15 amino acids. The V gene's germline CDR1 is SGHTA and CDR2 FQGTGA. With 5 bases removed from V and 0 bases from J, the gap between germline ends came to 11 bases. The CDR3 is CASSQDWASYNEQFF. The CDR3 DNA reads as TGTGCCAGCAGCCAGGACTGGGCCTCCTACAATGAGCAGTTCTTC.

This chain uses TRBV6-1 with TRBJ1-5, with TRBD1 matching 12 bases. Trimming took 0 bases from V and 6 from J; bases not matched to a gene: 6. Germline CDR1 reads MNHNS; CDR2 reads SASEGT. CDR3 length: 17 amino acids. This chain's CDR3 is CASSEARGQGASQPQHF. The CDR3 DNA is TGTGCCAGCAGTGAAGCCCGGGGACAGGGGGCTAGTCAGCCCCAGCATTTT.

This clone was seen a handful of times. CDR3: CASSSDRVNYGYTF. The DNA for the CDR3 is TGTGCCAGCAGCTCGGACAGGGTTAACTATGGCTACACCTTC. This chain joins TRBV5-4 and TRBJ1-2, with 8 positions matching TRBD1. The CDR3 runs 14 residues. Germline CDR1 and CDR2: SGHNT and YYREEE (reference sequence). V was clipped by 3 bases and J by 1 base; unmatched bases: 2.

CDR3 amino acids: CASSPTGGGGYTF. CDR3 DNA: TGTGCCAGCAGTCCGACAGGGGGTGGTGGCTACACCTTC. The chain recombines TRBV6-5 with TRBJ1-2; 9 bases match TRBD1. With 5 bases clipped from V and 7 bases from J, the junction kept 5 bases outside the gene matches. Looked up from germline, CDR1 is MNHEY and CDR2 is SVGAGI. This CDR3 is built from 13 residues.

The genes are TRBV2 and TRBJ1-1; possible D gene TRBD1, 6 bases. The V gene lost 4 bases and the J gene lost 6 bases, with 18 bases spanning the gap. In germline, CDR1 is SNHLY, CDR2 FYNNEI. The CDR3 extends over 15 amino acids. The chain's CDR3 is CASSGKTGRLSEAFF. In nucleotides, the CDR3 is TGTGCCAGCAGTGGTAAAACAGGGAGACTTTCTGAAGCTTTCTTT.

The DNA for the CDR3 is TGTGCCAGTAGTATACTTAGGACAGGGAGGCACTCACCCCTCCACTTT. Its protein is CASSILRTGRHSPLHF. The chain employs TRBV19 and TRBJ1-6; 8 positions agree with TRBD1. Germline CDR1 is LNHDA and CDR2 is SQIVND (reference sequence). CDR3 length equals 16 residues. The trim removed 2 bases at V and 10 bases at J, leaving 10 bases unmatched. Drawing the rest from reference TRBV19 and TRBJ1-6, the complete variable domain is DGGITQSPKYLFRKEGQNVTLSCEQNLNHDAMYWYRQDPGQGLRLIYYSQIVNDFQKGDIAEGYSVSREKKESFPLTVTSAQKNPTAFYLCASSILRTGRHSPLHFGNGTRLTVT.

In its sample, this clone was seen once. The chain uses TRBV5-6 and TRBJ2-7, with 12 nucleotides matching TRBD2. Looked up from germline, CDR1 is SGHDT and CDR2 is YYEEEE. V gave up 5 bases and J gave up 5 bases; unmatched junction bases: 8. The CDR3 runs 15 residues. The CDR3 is CASSPIGLAGHEQYF. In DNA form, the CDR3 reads TGTGCCAGCAGTCCAATCGGACTAGCGGGACACGAGCAGTACTTC.

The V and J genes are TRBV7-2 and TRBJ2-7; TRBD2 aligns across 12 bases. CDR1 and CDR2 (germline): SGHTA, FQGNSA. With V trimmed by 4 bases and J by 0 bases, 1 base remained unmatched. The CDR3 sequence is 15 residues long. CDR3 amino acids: CASSWGLAGSYEQYF. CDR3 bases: TGTGCCAGCAGCTGGGGACTAGCGGGCTCCTACGAGCAGTACTTC.

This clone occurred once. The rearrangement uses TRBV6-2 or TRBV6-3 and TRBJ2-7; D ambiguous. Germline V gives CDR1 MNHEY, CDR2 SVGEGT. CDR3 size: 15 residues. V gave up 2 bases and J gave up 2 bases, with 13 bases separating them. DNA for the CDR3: TGTGCCAGCAGTTACCCCGTGTGGGCCGCCTACGAGCAGTACTTC. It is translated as CASSYPVWAAYEQYF.

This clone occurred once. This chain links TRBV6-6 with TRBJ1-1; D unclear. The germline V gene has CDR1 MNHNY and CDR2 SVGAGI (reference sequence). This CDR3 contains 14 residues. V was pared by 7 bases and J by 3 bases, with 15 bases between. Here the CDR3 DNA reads TGTGCCAGCACCCCCGGGGTCCAACACACTGAAGCTTTCTTT. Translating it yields CASTPGVQHTEAFF.

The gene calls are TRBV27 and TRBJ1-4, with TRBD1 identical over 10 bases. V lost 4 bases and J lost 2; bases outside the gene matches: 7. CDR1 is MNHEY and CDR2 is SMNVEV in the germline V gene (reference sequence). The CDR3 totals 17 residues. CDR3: CASSSHGTGATNEKLFF. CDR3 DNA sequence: TGTGCCAGCAGTTCACACGGGACAGGGGCGACTAATGAAAAACTGTTTTTT.

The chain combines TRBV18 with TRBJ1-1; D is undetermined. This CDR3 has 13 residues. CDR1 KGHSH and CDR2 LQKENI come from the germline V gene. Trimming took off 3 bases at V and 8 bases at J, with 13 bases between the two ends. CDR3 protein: CASSPKRGSEAFF. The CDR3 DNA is TGTGCCAGCTCACCCAAGAGAGGATCCGAAGCTTTCTTT.

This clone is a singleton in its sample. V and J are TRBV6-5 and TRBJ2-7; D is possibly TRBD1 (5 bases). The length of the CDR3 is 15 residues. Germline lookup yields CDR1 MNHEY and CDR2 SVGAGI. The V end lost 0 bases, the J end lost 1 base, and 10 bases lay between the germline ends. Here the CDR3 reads CASSYSPGKSYEQYF. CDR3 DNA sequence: TGTGCCAGCAGTTACTCGCCAGGGAAGTCCTACGAGCAGTACTTC.

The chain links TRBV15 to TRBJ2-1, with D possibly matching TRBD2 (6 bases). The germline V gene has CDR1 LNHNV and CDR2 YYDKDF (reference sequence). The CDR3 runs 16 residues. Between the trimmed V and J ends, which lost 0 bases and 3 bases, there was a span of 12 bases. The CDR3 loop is CATSRDLGSGYNEQFF. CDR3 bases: TGTGCCACCAGCAGAGATCTGGGTAGCGGCTACAATGAGCAGTTCTTC.

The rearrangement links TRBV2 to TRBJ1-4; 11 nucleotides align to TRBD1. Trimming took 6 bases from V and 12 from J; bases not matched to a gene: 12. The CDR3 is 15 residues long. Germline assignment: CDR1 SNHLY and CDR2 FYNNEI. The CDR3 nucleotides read TGTGCCAGCAGACAACCGGGACAGGGGGAACTGGAACTGTTTTTT. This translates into CASRQPGQGELELFF.